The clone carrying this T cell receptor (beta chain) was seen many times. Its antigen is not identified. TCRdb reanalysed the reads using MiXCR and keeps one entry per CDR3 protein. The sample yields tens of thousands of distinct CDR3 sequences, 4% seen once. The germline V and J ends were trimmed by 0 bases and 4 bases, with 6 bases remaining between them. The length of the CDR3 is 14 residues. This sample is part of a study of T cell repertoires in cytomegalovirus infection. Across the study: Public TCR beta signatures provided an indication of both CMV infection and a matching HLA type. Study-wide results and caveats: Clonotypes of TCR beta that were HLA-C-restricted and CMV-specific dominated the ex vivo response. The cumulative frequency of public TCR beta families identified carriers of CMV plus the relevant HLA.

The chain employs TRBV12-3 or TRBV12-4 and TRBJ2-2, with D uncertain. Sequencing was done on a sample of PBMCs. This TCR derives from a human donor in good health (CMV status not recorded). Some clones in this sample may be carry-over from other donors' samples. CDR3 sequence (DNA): TGTGCCAGCAGTTTAGCGGGATTCACCGGGGAGCTGTTTTTT. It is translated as CASSLAGFTGELFF.